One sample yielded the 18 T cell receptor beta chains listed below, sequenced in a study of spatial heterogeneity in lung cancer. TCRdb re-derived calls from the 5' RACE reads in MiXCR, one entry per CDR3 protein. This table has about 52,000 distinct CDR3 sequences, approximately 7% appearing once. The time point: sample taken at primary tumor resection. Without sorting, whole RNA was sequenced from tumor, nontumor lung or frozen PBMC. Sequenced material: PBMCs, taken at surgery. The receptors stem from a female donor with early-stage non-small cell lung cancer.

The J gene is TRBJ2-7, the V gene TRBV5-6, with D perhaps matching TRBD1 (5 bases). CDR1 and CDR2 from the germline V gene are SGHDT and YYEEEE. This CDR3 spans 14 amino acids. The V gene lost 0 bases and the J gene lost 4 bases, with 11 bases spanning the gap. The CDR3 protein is CASSLDQGPYEQYF. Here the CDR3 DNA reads TGTGCCAGCAGCTTGGATCAGGGTCCTTACGAGCAGTACTTC.

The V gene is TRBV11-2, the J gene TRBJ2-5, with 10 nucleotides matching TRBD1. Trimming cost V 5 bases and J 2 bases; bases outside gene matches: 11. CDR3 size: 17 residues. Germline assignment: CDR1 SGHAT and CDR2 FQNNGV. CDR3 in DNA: TGTGCCAGCAGCCCTCCGGGACAGGGGCTCTCACAAGAGACCCAGTACTTC. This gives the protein CASSPPGQGLSQETQYF.

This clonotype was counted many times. DNA for the CDR3: TGCGCCAGCAGCCAAGAAAGTAGGGGGACCCAGTACTTC. Translating it yields CASSQESRGTQYF. The rearrangement links TRBV4-3 to TRBJ2-5, with TRBD1 as a possible D gene (5 bases). The CDR3 sequence is 13 residues long. From germline, CDR1 is LGHNA and CDR2 YSLEER. Trimming shortened V by 0 bases and J by 7 bases, and 9 bases separated the two germline ends.

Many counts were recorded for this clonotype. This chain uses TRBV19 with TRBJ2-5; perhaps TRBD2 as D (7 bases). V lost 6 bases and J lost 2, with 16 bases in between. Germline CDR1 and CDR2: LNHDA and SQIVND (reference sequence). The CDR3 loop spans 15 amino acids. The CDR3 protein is CASRSPGGPQETQYF. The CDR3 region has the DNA TGTGCCAGTAGGTCCCCCGGGGGGCCACAAGAGACCCAGTACTTC.

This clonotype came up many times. This CDR3 is CASSSRLVSSSYEQYF. The CDR3 DNA sequence: TGTGCCAGCAGCTCCCGACTCGTGTCCTCTTCCTACGAGCAGTACTTC. V and J are TRBV11-2 and TRBJ2-7; no reliable D call. CDR3 length: 16 amino acids. Trimming left V 4 bases short and J 1 base short, with 17 bases between. The germline V gene has CDR1 SGHAT and CDR2 FQNNGV.

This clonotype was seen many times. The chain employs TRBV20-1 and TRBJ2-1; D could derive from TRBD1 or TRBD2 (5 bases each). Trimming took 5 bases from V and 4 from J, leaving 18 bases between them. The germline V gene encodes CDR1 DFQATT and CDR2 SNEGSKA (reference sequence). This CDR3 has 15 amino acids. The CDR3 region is CSASTGTRPYNEQFF. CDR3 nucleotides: TGCAGTGCTTCAACCGGGACGAGACCGTACAATGAGCAGTTCTTC.

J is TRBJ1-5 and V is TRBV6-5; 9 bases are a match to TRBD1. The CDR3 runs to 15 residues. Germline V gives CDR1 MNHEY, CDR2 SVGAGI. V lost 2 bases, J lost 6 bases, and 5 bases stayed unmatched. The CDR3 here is CASSYTGGVGQPQHF. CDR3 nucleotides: TGTGCCAGCAGTTACACAGGGGGCGTAGGTCAGCCCCAGCATTTT.

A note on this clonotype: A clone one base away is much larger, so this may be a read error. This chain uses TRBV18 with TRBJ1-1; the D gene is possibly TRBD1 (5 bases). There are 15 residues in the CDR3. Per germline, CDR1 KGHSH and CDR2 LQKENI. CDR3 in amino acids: CVSSVVIGLDSEAFF. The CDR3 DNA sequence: TGTGTCAGCTCTGTCGTAATCGGGTTAGACAGCGAAGCTTTCTTT. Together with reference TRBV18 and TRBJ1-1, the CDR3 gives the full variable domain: NAGVMQNPRHLVRRRGQEARLRCSPMKGHSHVYWYRQLPEEGLKFMVYLQKENIIDESGMPKERFSAEFPKEGPSILRIQQVVRGDSAAYFCVSSVVIGLDSEAFFGQGTRLTVV.

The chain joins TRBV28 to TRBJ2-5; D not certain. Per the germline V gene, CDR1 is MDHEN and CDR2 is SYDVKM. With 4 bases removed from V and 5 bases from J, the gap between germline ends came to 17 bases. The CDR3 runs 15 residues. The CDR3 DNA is TGTGCCAGCAGTTCACCCATATCGGGTGCGGAGACCCAGTACTTC. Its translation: CASSSPISGAETQYF.

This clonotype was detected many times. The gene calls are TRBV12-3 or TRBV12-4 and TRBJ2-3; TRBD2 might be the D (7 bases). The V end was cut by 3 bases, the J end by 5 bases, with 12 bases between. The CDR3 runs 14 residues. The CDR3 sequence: CASSFGGPGDTQYF. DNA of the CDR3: TGTGCCAGCAGTTTCGGGGGGCCTGGAGATACGCAGTATTTT.

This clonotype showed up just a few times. The chain's CDR3 is CASSFPARGTEAFF. The CDR3, as DNA: TGTGCCAGCAGTTTCCCCGCCCGTGGAACTGAAGCTTTCTTT. The chain carries TRBV28 and TRBJ1-1; D is unclear. The CDR3 sequence is 14 residues long. Germline CDR1 and CDR2: MDHEN and SYDVKM. V gave up 3 bases and J gave up 5 bases, with 13 bases separating them.

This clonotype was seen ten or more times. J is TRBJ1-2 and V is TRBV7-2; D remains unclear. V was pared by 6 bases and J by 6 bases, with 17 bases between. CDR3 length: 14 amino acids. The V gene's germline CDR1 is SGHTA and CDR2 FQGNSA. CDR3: CASSFVSPIHGYTF. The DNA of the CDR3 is TGTGCCAGCAGTTTCGTATCCCCCATCCATGGCTACACCTTC. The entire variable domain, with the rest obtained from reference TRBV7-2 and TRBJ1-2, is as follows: GAGVSQSPSNKVTEKGKDVELRCDPISGHTALYWYRQSLGQGLEFLIYFQGNSAPDKSGLPSDRFSAERTGGSVSTLTIQRTQQEDSAVYLCASSFVSPIHGYTFGSGTRLTVV.

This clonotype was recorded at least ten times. CDR3 protein: CASSPRTSGEGTQYF. CDR3 nucleotides: TGTGCCAGCAGTCCCCGGACTAGCGGGGAGGGTACGCAGTATTTT. The chain links TRBV6-5 to TRBJ2-3, with 12 bases matching TRBD2. Losses at the gene ends were 5 bases for V and 8 bases for J; bases not matched to a gene: 8. CDR3 size: 15 residues. Germline CDR1 reads MNHEY; CDR2 reads SVGAGI.

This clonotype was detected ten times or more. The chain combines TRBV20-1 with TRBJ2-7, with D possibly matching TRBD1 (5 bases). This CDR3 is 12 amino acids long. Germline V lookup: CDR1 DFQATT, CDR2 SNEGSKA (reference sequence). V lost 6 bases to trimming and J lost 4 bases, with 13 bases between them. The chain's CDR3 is CSATKGLYEQYF. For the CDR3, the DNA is TGCAGTGCCACGAAGGGGCTTTACGAGCAGTACTTC.

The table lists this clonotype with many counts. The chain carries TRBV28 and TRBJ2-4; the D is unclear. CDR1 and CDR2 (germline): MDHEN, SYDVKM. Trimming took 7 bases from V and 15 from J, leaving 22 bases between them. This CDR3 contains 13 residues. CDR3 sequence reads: CASNTGLNQRLYF. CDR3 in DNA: TGTGCCAGCAACACTGGGTTGAACCAGAGGCTGTACTTC.

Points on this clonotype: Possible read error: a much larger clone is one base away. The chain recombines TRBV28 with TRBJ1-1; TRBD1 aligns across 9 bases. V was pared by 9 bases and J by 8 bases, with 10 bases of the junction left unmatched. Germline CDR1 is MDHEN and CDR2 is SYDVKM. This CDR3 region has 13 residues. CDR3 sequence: CASRPGTGIEAFF. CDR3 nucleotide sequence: TGTGCCAGTAGACCGGGGACAGGGATCGAAGCTTTCTTT.

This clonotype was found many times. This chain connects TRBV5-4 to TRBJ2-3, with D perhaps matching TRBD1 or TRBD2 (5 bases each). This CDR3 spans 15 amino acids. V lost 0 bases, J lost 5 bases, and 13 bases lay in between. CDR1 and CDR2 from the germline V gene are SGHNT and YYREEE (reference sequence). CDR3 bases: TGTGCCAGCAGCTTGGGGAGCCGAGGGGAAGATACGCAGTATTTT. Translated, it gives CASSLGSRGEDTQYF.

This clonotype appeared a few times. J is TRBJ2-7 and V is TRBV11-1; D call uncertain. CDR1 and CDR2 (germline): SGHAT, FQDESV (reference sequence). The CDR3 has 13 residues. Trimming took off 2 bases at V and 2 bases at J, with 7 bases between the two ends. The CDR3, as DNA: TGTGCCAGCAGCTTACTCAGGACCTACGAGCAGTACTTC. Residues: CASSLLRTYEQYF.